The entry below describes one T cell receptor (beta chain). Its antigen is undetermined. Primers for the PCR totalled 60 Vbeta and 13 Jbeta. Assay: immunoSEQ multiplex PCR; the TCRdb copy retains only in-frame clones and omits some. Of under 150,000 clones in the sample, less than 80% were seen once. The sample originates from a study of cytomegalovirus exposure and HLA in healthy donors. Across the study: HLA-typed donors contributed about 85 million unique TCRs, which were held in an early data release. Out of 398 genotyped donors, approximately 84% belonged to the Caucasian-associated ancestry cluster. Notes on the study in general: A later analysis linked a missense DCLRE1C variant to TCR beta V- and J-gene trimming.

The germline gives CDR1 GTSNPN, CDR2 SVGIG (reference sequence). The CDR3 sequence is 12 residues long. The V segment lost 2 bases and the J segment 9 bases; nucleotides outside the gene matches: 3. The receptor was derived from a woman aged 40 to 49 in good health and CMV-seropositive. The chain couples TRBV30 to TRBJ2-1; 8 bases map to TRBD2. The source material was PBMCs. The CDR3 coding sequence is TGTGCCTGGAGTAGCGGGAGACTTGAGCAGTTCTTC. This gives the protein CAWSSGRLEQFF.